The rows below give T cell receptor beta chains drawn from one sample of a study of shared clonotypes between healthy human individuals. Clones were read by immunoSEQ multiplex PCR, and TCRdb kept only the in-frame ones, dropping some. Of about 580,000 clones listed, roughly 98% are singletons. The sequencing sample was made of naive CD8+ T cells sorted from blood. The receptors come from a young man in good health. CDR3s include the opening cysteine and the closing phenylalanine or tryptophan. The D gene is left open where the match is weak. The size entry is marked missing in some rows and otherwise reads once, few, many or a size class.

clone_size	v_call	d_call	j_call	cdr3_nt	cdr3_aa
-	TRBV7-9	-	TRBJ2-7	TGTGCCAGCAGATCGAGCCTAGCGTTCGAGCAGTACTTC	CASRSSLAFEQYF
-	TRBV10-2	-	TRBJ1-1	TGCGCCAGCAGTGATAGGGGCGGGAGCACTGAAGCTTTCTTT	CASSDRGGSTEAFF
-	TRBV7-8	-	TRBJ1-2	TGTGCCACCCAGGACGGTTACTATGGCTACACCTTC	CATQDGYYGYTF
-	TRBV19	TRBD2	TRBJ2-1	TGTGCCAGTAGGGCCGAGGGGGGAGCGGGAGTCTTATATGAGCAGTTCTTC	CASRAEGGAGVLYEQFF
-	TRBV7-8	TRBD1	TRBJ2-1	TGTGCCAGCAGCGAGACAGGGATGAGCTCCTACAATGAGCAGTTCTTC	CASSETGMSSYNEQFF
-	TRBV11-2	-	TRBJ1-2	TGTGCCAGCAGCCCGGTCTCTCCTGTAGCCTATGGCTACACCTTC	CASSPVSPVAYGYTF
once	TRBV27	-	TRBJ2-6	TGTGCCAGCAGTTTAAGGCACAGCGTCTCTGGGGCCAACGTCCTGACTTTC	CASSLRHSVSGANVLTF
-	TRBV27	-	TRBJ2-3	TGTGCCAGCAGTTTGAGTGAGAAGGGAGATACGCAGTATTTT	CASSLSEKGDTQYF
-	TRBV15	TRBD2	TRBJ2-1	TGTGCCACCAGCCTTATAGCGGGAGGGCCCAATGAGCAGTTCTTC	CATSLIAGGPNEQFF
-	TRBV7-8	-	TRBJ1-5	TGTGCCAGCAGCCCCGCGATCGTAGGACAGCCCCAGCATTTT	CASSPAIVGQPQHF
-	TRBV10-3	TRBD2	TRBJ2-5	TGTGCCATCAGTGAGCGGGGTATGGATAGCGGGGAAGAGACCCAGTACTTC	CAISERGMDSGEETQYF
-	TRBV27	TRBD1	TRBJ1-2	TGTGCCAGCAGGTGGGGACAGGGATTGGGAGGCTACACCTTC	CASRWGQGLGGYTF
-	TRBV7-3	-	TRBJ2-1	TGTGCCAGCAGCTTATTCCGGAGCTCCTACAATGAGCAGTTCTTC	CASSLFRSSYNEQFF
-	TRBV4-3	-	TRBJ2-6	TGCGCCAGCAGCCTTGACGGACGCACTGGGGCCAACGTCCTGACTTTC	CASSLDGRTGANVLTF
-	TRBV7-9	-	TRBJ2-5	TGTGCCAGCAGCTTATCAGCTAGGGAGACCCAGTACTTC	CASSLSARETQYF
-	TRBV14	TRBD1	TRBJ1-1	TGTGCCAGCAGCCAAGTCGGACAGGGGGTCACTGAAGCTTTCTTT	CASSQVGQGVTEAFF
-	TRBV5-1	-	TRBJ2-1	TGCGCCAGCAGCTCCGGACGGAAGACTTACAATGAGCAGTTCTTC	CASSSGRKTYNEQFF
-	TRBV27	TRBD2	TRBJ2-4	TGTGCCAGCAGTTTGTCAGCGGGAGATAAAATGAACATTCAGTACTTC	CASSLSAGDKMNIQYF
-	TRBV29-1	-	TRBJ1-2	TGCAGCGCCGCTTACGGTGGGATGGGGGACGGCTACACCTTC	CSAAYGGMGDGYTF
once	TRBV5-6	TRBD1	TRBJ1-1	TGTGCCAGCAGCTTAGGGACAGGGGGCTGGTACACTGAAGCTTTCTTT	CASSLGTGGWYTEAFF
-	TRBV27	-	TRBJ2-1	TGTGCCAGCAGTATAACTTTGTCCTACAATGAGCAGTTCTTC	CASSITLSYNEQFF
-	TRBV5-1	-	TRBJ1-2	TGCGCCAGCAGCTTGTCCAGAGCAGGGCTCTATGGCTACACCTTC	CASSLSRAGLYGYTF
-	TRBV6-1	-	TRBJ2-7	TGTGCCAGCAGTGAAGCGACAGTACTCTCCTACGAGCAGTACTTC	CASSEATVLSYEQYF
once	TRBV2	-	TRBJ1-1	TGTGCCAGCAGCGAGACAAAGAACACTGAAGCTTTCTTT	CASSETKNTEAFF
-	TRBV5-8	-	TRBJ2-7	TGTGCCAGCAGGGCCGGGGGGCCGGACAGATACTCCTACGAGCAGTACTTC	CASRAGGPDRYSYEQYF
-	TRBV7-9	-	TRBJ2-1	TGTGCCAGCAGCCAGCCCGGTAGGATTAGCTCCTACAATGAGCAGTTCTTC	CASSQPGRISSYNEQFF
-	TRBV2	TRBD1	TRBJ2-1	TGTGCCAGCAGTGAAGGGGACAGGCCGTACAATGAGCAGTTCTTC	CASSEGDRPYNEQFF
-	TRBV27	TRBD1	TRBJ2-3	TGTGCCAGCAGCCTCGGACAGGGAGGCACAGATACGCAGTATTTT	CASSLGQGGTDTQYF